The 27 T cell receptor beta chains listed next were all sequenced from one sample in a study of OX40 agonist ivuxolimab in advanced cancers. Method: immunoSEQ multiplex PCR; TCRdb's copy keeps in-frame clones and lacks some. The data show more than 80,000 clones, with 85% to 95% seen just once and roughly 0.27% held by the top ten. The sequencing used CD4+ or CD8+ T cells sorted from blood, collected in a trial of the OX40 agonist ivuxolimab. These receptors all come from an adult with an advanced solid tumor such as melanoma, head and neck, liver or kidney cancer.

V usage is TRBV7-9 and J usage is TRBJ1-1; D uncertain. With 5 bases removed from V and 3 bases from J, the gap between germline ends came to 13 bases. CDR3 length equals 14 residues. Germline loops: CDR1 SEHNR, CDR2 FQNEAQ (reference sequence). This chain's CDR3 is CASSLTTGYTEAFF. The CDR3 DNA is TGTGCCAGCAGCCTGACCACGGGGTACACTGAAGCTTTCTTT.

The J gene is TRBJ1-1, the V gene TRBV7-3, with 10 bases that match TRBD1. Per the germline V gene, CDR1 is SGHTA and CDR2 is FQGTGA. The CDR3 has 15 amino acids. After removal of 5 bases from V and 1 base from J, the junction contained 4 bases not matched to a gene. The CDR3 coding sequence is TGTGCCAGCAGCCGGGGACAGGGGACGAACACTGAAGCTTTCTTT. Translation: CASSRGQGTNTEAFF. The full variable domain, rest sourced from reference TRBV7-3 and TRBJ1-1, is GAGVSQTPSNKVTEKGKYVELRCDPISGHTALYWYRQSLGQGPEFLIYFQGTGAADDSGLPNDRFFAVRPEGSVSTLKIQRTERGDSAVYLCASSRGQGTNTEAFFGQGTRLTVV.

The CDR3 DNA reads as TGTGCCAGCAGTGATCCCGGGACAGGAAGCACTGAAGCTTTCTTT. It encodes CASSDPGTGSTEAFF. The V and J genes are TRBV25-1 and TRBJ1-1; the match to TRBD1 covers 8 bases. CDR1 is MGHDK, CDR2 SYGVNS, per germline. CDR3 length equals 15 residues. With 3 bases clipped from V and 4 bases from J, the junction kept 7 bases outside the gene matches.

The CDR3 loop is CASSDSGTATYEQYF. Written as DNA, the CDR3 is TGTGCCAGCAGTGACTCCGGGACTGCAACCTACGAGCAGTACTTC. The V and J genes are TRBV6-1 and TRBJ2-7, with a possible D match to TRBD2 (6 bases). Germline V gene data show CDR1 as MNHNS and CDR2 as SASEGT. Trimming took off 3 bases at V and 2 bases at J, with 14 bases between the two ends. The CDR3 is 15 amino acids.

The chain combines TRBV9 with TRBJ2-2, with D maybe TRBD2 (6 bases). V was cut by 2 bases and J by 5 bases, with 13 bases left in between. This CDR3 has 15 amino acids. Germline V lookup: CDR1 SGDLS, CDR2 YYNGEE. The CDR3 reads CASSVRGRSTGELFF. Written as DNA, the CDR3 is TGTGCCAGCAGCGTCCGGGGGAGAAGTACCGGGGAGCTGTTTTTT.

This clone was detected a few times. V usage is TRBV2 and J usage is TRBJ2-1; 13 positions agree with TRBD2. Germline V gene data show CDR1 as SNHLY and CDR2 as FYNNEI. V lost 5 bases to trimming and J lost 6 bases; unmatched junction nucleotides: 1. The CDR3 length is 14 residues. The CDR3 region is CASSRTSGSNEQFF. DNA for the CDR3: TGTGCCAGCAGTCGGACTAGCGGGAGCAATGAGCAGTTCTTC.

This chain joins TRBV30 and TRBJ1-4; D unclear. V was shortened by 2 bases and J by 7 bases, with 11 bases between the two germline ends. The CDR3 has 13 amino acids. CDR1 GTSNPN and CDR2 SVGIG come from the germline V gene (reference sequence). CDR3 amino acids: CAWSRGSAEKLFF. In DNA, the CDR3 is TGTGCCTGGAGTCGCGGATCGGCTGAAAAACTGTTTTTT.

The chain has TRBV4-2 and TRBJ2-1; the match to TRBD1 covers 7 bases. V dropped 2 bases and J dropped 6; count of bases not matched to a gene: 4. The CDR3 contains 14 residues. From germline, CDR1 is LGHNA and CDR2 YNFKEQ. The CDR3 spells CASSQRQGSNEQFF. The DNA for the CDR3 is TGTGCCAGCAGCCAACGACAGGGTAGCAATGAGCAGTTCTTC.

The chain couples TRBV6-6 to TRBJ2-1, with 13 bases identical to TRBD2. Germline V gene lookup returns CDR1 MNHNY and CDR2 SVGAGI (reference sequence). CDR3 length: 13 residues. Germline trimming cut 4 bases from V and 13 bases from J; bases unmatched to any gene: 4. The chain's CDR3 is CASSLGTSGVQFF. The CDR3 DNA reads TGTGCCAGCAGTTTAGGGACTAGCGGGGTTCAGTTCTTC.

The chain links TRBV6-5 to TRBJ1-2; possible D gene TRBD1, 5 bases. This CDR3 has 11 residues. Trimming removed 2 bases at V and 12 bases at J, with 10 bases between. Germline V gene data show CDR1 as MNHEY and CDR2 as SVGAGI. For the CDR3, the DNA is TGTGCCAGCAGTTACGCTGGGGGAAACACCTTC. Translation: CASSYAGGNTF.

In the case of this clone: The sample contains more than one DNA sequence encoding this CDR3. V and J are TRBV7-2 and TRBJ2-3; D is unclear. V was shortened by 1 base and J by 3 bases, with 5 bases between the two germline ends. CDR3 length: 13 amino acids. In germline, CDR1 is SGHTA, CDR2 FQGNSA. CDR3 protein: CASSLVRTDTQYF. CDR3 nucleotides: TGTGCCAGCAGCTTAGTTAGGACAGATACGCAGTATTTT.

This sequence joins TRBV11-3 and TRBJ1-6, with TRBD1 identical over 12 bases. With V trimmed by 1 base and J by 7 bases, 5 bases remained unmatched. This CDR3 spans 17 amino acids. Germline V gene sequence: CDR1 SGHNT, CDR2 YENEEA. CDR3 bases: TGTGCCAGCAGCTTAGGGGGACAGGGGGCTGAGAATTCACCCCTCCACTTT. Protein product: CASSLGGQGAENSPLHF.

CDR3 amino acids: CASSRVSQEGAHQPQHF. CDR3 in DNA: TGTGCCAGCAGCAGGGTTAGTCAGGAGGGGGCCCATCAGCCCCAGCATTTT. V and J are TRBV21-1 and TRBJ1-5; TRBD1 was called by the table and not checked on the DNA. TRBV21-1 is designated a pseudogene. This CDR3 comprises 17 residues.

This chain uses TRBV6-1 with TRBJ2-5; 9 bases match TRBD2. V shed 1 base, J shed 2 bases, and the junction held 5 bases outside the gene matches. Germline lookup yields CDR1 MNHNS and CDR2 SASEGT. The CDR3 runs to 16 residues. The CDR3 loop reads CASSEGLAGRQETQYF. In nucleotides, the CDR3 is TGTGCCAGCAGTGAAGGTCTAGCGGGGAGGCAAGAGACCCAGTACTTC.

The chain recombines TRBV16 with TRBJ1-5; tentatively, D is TRBD1 (6 bases). The germline CDR1 and CDR2 sequences are KGHSY and FQNENV. Deletions cut 5 bases from V and 5 bases from J, with 10 bases between. The CDR3 totals 13 residues. The CDR3 DNA sequence: TGTGCCAGCAGCGTCGGACAGTATCAGCCCCAGCATTTT. This encodes CASSVGQYQPQHF.

This chain joins TRBV7-2 and TRBJ1-2, with D unclear. This CDR3 has 14 residues. Per germline, CDR1 SGHTA and CDR2 FQGNSA. The V end was cut by 3 bases, the J end by 8 bases, with 16 bases between. The CDR3 DNA reads TGTGCCAGCAGCTTTTTCGGCCCCACTCACGGCTACACCTTC. Its translation is CASSFFGPTHGYTF.

The chain couples TRBV5-1 to TRBJ2-2; D is undetermined. CDR1 is SGHRS, CDR2 YFSETQ, per germline. There are 12 residues in the CDR3. The V end lost 4 bases, the J end lost 1 base, and 2 bases lay between the germline ends. CDR3 amino acids: CASSQNTGELFF. The CDR3 DNA reads as TGCGCCAGCAGCCAGAACACCGGGGAGCTGTTTTTT.

This rearrangement joins TRBV5-1 to TRBJ2-7, with D possibly TRBD2 on 5 matching bases. The ends were cut back, 1 base at V and 1 base at J, with 9 bases in the middle. Germline V lookup: CDR1 SGHRS, CDR2 YFSETQ. The CDR3 length is 14 residues. In DNA, the CDR3 is TGCGCCAGCAGCTTGAGGCCGGGATCCTACGAGCAGTACGTC. It translates to CASSLRPGSYEQYV.

The chain links TRBV6-1 to TRBJ2-1; D is uncertain. CDR1 is MNHNS and CDR2 is SASEGT in the germline V gene. The V end lost 4 bases, the J end lost 4 bases, and 17 bases lay between the germline ends. CDR3 length: 16 amino acids. CDR3 nucleotide sequence: TGTGCCAGCAGTGCCTTGACTCCGTCCGGTTACAATGAGCAGTTCTTC. Translation gives CASSALTPSGYNEQFF.

The rearrangement links TRBV30 to TRBJ2-3, with unresolved D. Germline lookup yields CDR1 GTSNPN and CDR2 SVGIG (reference sequence). Trimming stripped 3 bases from V and 6 bases from J, with 16 bases between. This CDR3 region has 14 residues. In DNA, the CDR3 is TGTGCCTGGAGGGCCCCACCACATTCCGATACGCAGTATTTT. Translated: CAWRAPPHSDTQYF. Filled out from reference TRBV30 and TRBJ2-3, the complete variable domain reads SQTIHQWPATLVQPVGSPLSLECTVEGTSNPNLYWYRQAAGRGLQLLFYSVGIGQISSEVPQNLSASRPQDRQFILSSKKLLLSDSGFYLCAWRAPPHSDTQYFGPGTRLTVL.

The J gene is TRBJ2-7, the V gene TRBV27, with D possibly called TRBD1 or TRBD2 (5 bases each). The CDR3 contains 15 residues. Germline CDR1 MNHEY, CDR2 SMNVEV (reference sequence). The V end was cut by 4 bases, the J end by 1 base, with 14 bases between. The CDR3 nucleotides read TGTGCCAGCAGTTCCCCCAGGGACGTATCCTACGAGCAGTACTTC. Amino acids: CASSSPRDVSYEQYF.

The sample holds one count of this clone. The chain joins TRBV7-9 to TRBJ1-4; no definite D call. The CDR3 contains 14 residues. Germline CDR1 and CDR2: SEHNR and FQNEAQ (reference sequence). The V gene lost 5 bases and the J gene lost 1 base, with 8 bases spanning the gap. The DNA for the CDR3 is TGTGCCAGCAGCCTCCGGGGAACTAATGAAAAACTGTTTTTT. Its translation: CASSLRGTNEKLFF.

This clone showed up just once. The gene calls are TRBV2 and TRBJ2-3, with 7 nucleotides matching TRBD1. With V trimmed by 5 bases and J by 1 base, 3 bases remained unmatched. Looked up from germline, CDR1 is SNHLY and CDR2 is FYNNEI. The CDR3 has 14 amino acids. CDR3 nucleotides: TGTGCCAGCAGTTGGGACAGACGCACAGATACGCAGTATTTT. Translating gives CASSWDRRTDTQYF. Looking up the rest from reference TRBV2 and TRBJ2-3 gives the full variable domain: EPEVTQTPSHQVTQMGQEVILRCVPISNHLYFYWYRQILGQKVEFLVSFYNNEISEKSEIFDDQFSVERPDGSNFTLKIRSTKLEDSAMYFCASSWDRRTDTQYFGPGTRLTVL.

The chain joins TRBV28 to TRBJ1-1, with 8 bases aligning to TRBD1. J was trimmed by 6 bases and V by 5 bases; bases with no gene match: 11. CDR3 length: 15 amino acids. Germline loops: CDR1 MDHEN, CDR2 SYDVKM. CDR3 sequence reads: CASSPEGQGRAEAFF. CDR3 DNA: TGTGCCAGCAGTCCCGAAGGACAGGGTAGGGCTGAAGCTTTCTTT.

This chain joins TRBV10-3 and TRBJ2-7, with a tentative D call TRBD1 (5 bases). This CDR3 is 15 amino acids long. Germline CDR1 is ENHRY and CDR2 is SYGVKD. V lost 2 bases to trimming and J lost 6 bases, with 17 bases between them. CDR3 sequence (DNA): TGTGCCATCAGTGAGAGACAGTTAACCCTCAGCGAGCAGTACTTC. Its translation is CAISERQLTLSEQYF.

This clone was picked up a small number of times. The same CDR3 is also encoded by other DNA sequences in this sample. The rearrangement uses TRBV30 and TRBJ1-5; possibly TRBD1 for D (5 bases). V gave up 1 base and J gave up 4 bases, with 5 bases separating them. Germline V gene data show CDR1 as GTSNPN and CDR2 as SVGIG (reference sequence). The CDR3 spans 12 residues. The CDR3 DNA is TGTGCCTGGAGTGCAGGGAATCAGCCCCAGCATTTT. It codes for CAWSAGNQPQHF. Combining the CDR3 with reference TRBV30 and TRBJ1-5 gives the whole variable domain SQTIHQWPATLVQPVGSPLSLECTVEGTSNPNLYWYRQAAGRGLQLLFYSVGIGQISSEVPQNLSASRPQDRQFILSSKKLLLSDSGFYLCAWSAGNQPQHFGDGTRLSIL.

This sequence joins TRBV7-8 and TRBJ1-1, with no clear D. The CDR3 has 13 amino acids. The germline gives CDR1 SGHVS, CDR2 FQNEAQ. Deletions cut 4 bases from V and 0 bases from J, with 6 bases between. The CDR3 DNA follows: TGTGCCAGCAGCTGGGAGCTGAACACTGAAGCTTTCTTT. This codes for CASSWELNTEAFF. The whole variable domain, remainder taken from reference TRBV7-8 and TRBJ1-1, is GAGVSQSPRYKVAKRGQDVALRCDPISGHVSLFWYQQALGQGPEFLTYFQNEAQLDKSGLPSDRFFAERPEGSVSTLKIQRTQQEDSAVYLCASSWELNTEAFFGQGTRLTVV.